A single sample is the source of the 6 T cell receptor beta chains below, sequenced in a study of blood T cell repertoires in COVID-19. Clones were sequenced by immunoSEQ multiplex PCR, and TCRdb holds only the in-frame ones, with some missing. There are about 170,000 clones in the sample; 65% to 80% occur only once, and 15% to 20% lies in the top ten. Sequenced: PBMCs or T cells enriched from blood (not recorded which). These receptors were taken from a woman in her 70s in a cohort exposed to, infected with or recovered from COVID-19 (not recorded which).

V usage is TRBV11-2 and J usage is TRBJ1-3, with 9 bases aligning to TRBD1. Germline V gene lookup returns CDR1 SGHAT and CDR2 FQNNGV. V lost 4 bases, J lost 4 bases, and 11 bases stayed unmatched. This CDR3 comprises 17 residues. CDR3 bases: TGTGCCAGCAGCTGGGGATCTGGGACAGGGTACGGAAACACCATATATTTT. Encoded protein: CASSWGSGTGYGNTIYF. Drawing the rest from reference TRBV11-2 and TRBJ1-3, the complete variable domain is EAGVAQSPRYKIIEKRQSVAFWCNPISGHATLYWYQQILGQGPKLLIQFQNNGVVDDSQLPKDRFSAERLKGVDSTLKIQPAKLEDSAVYLCASSWGSGTGYGNTIYFGEGSWLTVV.

This clone was detected only a few times. The V gene is TRBV7-9, the J gene TRBJ1-2; D might be TRBD1 (5 bases). V lost 2 bases and J 8 bases, leaving 15 bases between the germline ends. Germline assignment: CDR1 SEHNR and CDR2 FQNEAQ (reference sequence). The CDR3 contains 14 residues. The CDR3 reads CASSLFTGSEGYTF. DNA for the CDR3: TGTGCCAGCAGCTTATTCACAGGATCTGAGGGCTACACCTTC. The full variable domain, its missing parts supplied by reference TRBV7-9 and TRBJ1-2, is DTGVSQNPRHKITKRGQNVTFRCDPISEHNRLYWYRQTLGQGPEFLTYFQNEAQLEKSRLLSDRFSAERPKGSFSTLEIQRTEQGDSAMYLCASSLFTGSEGYTFGSGTRLTVV.

CDR3 bases: TGTGCCAGCAGCCCGGGCTCCGGGACTAGCGGCTACAATGAGCAGTTCTTC. The encoded protein is CASSPGSGTSGYNEQFF. The chain joins TRBV5-8 to TRBJ2-1; 11 bases are a match to TRBD2. CDR1 and CDR2 (germline): SGHTS, YDEGEE. V lost 4 bases, J lost 3 bases, and 9 bases stayed unmatched. The CDR3 is 17 amino acids.

The chain combines TRBV28 with TRBJ1-1, with 7 bases that match TRBD1. CDR3 length: 12 amino acids. Trimming removed 5 bases from V and 8 bases from J; junction bases left unmatched: 5. Germline V gene sequence: CDR1 MDHEN, CDR2 SYDVKM. CDR3 sequence (DNA): TGTGCCAGCAGTATCGGGACAGTCGAAGCTTTCTTT. Translating it yields CASSIGTVEAFF.

The rearrangement joins TRBV7-9 to TRBJ2-7, with a possible D match to TRBD2 (7 bases). The germline gives CDR1 SEHNR, CDR2 FQNEAQ (reference sequence). Trimming removed 5 bases at V and 0 bases at J, with 11 bases between. The CDR3 runs to 14 residues. This chain's CDR3 is CASSRGGASYEQYF. The CDR3 DNA reads as TGTGCCAGCAGCAGAGGGGGGGCCTCCTACGAGCAGTACTTC.

The chain joins TRBV7-2 to TRBJ1-1; unclear D gene. Germline V lookup: CDR1 SGHTA, CDR2 FQGNSA. The V end was cut by 5 bases, the J end by 2 bases, with 12 bases between. The CDR3 covers 14 residues. Here the CDR3 reads CASSTRHPNTEAFF. The CDR3 DNA reads as TGTGCCAGCAGCACCCGACATCCCAACACTGAAGCTTTCTTT.